This entry lists 7 T cell receptor beta chains sequenced from one sample in a study of tumor and adjacent non-tumor tissue in lung cancer (dated by TCRdb to the late 2010s). RNA was isolated from bulk, unsorted tissue, and RNA quality was assessed with a NanoDrop ND-1000 and an Agilent 2100. Normal lung samples were distant non-tumor tissue taken more than 3 cm from the tumor edge. Libraries were made using multiplex PCR. The sequencer was an Illumina HiSeq 2500. TCRbeta libraries were constructed through three rounds of nested PCR with primers (Table S4) according to protocols adapted from ARM-PCR. TCRdb handled the public reads itself, with Q25 trimming in fastp and clone calling in MiXCR, and kept productive beta chains. Identical CDR3 protein sequences are pooled into one entry, listed with their most common genes and DNA. For this sample there are fewer than 90,000 distinct CDR3 sequences; more than 65% appear just once. Together, the top ten hold roughly 22% of the sample.

Material: distant non-tumor lung tissue. The origin of the receptors is a woman in her fifties or sixties with non-small cell lung cancer.

This clonotype was detected once. Given the absence of the conserved phenylalanine or tryptophan at the CDR3 end, a read error is likely. Because the CDR3's place on the DNA is in doubt, the DNA is left out and the CDR3 is given as listed by TCRdb. The genes are TRBV12-3 or TRBV12-4 and TRBJ2-7; the D call of TRBD1 is as the table states it, not checked on the DNA. The CDR3 length is 15 residues, termini included. The CDR3 spells CASSTRTGGRYERYL.

Of note for this clonotype: Compared with germline, one end of the junction differs, possibly owing to a read error. This sequence joins TRBV5-6 and TRBJ2-5, with D possibly matching TRBD1 (5 bases). CDR1 SGHDT and CDR2 YYEEEE come from the germline V gene. The CDR3 contains 14 residues. The CDR3 protein is CASSLLVGVEIQYF. In nucleotides, the CDR3 is TGTGCCAGCAGCTTGTTGGTAGGGGTGGAGATCCAGTACTTC.

On this clonotype itself: A read error may explain this, as a much larger clone is one base away. The CDR3 carries no conserved terminal phenylalanine or tryptophan, so it likely arises from a read error. The V gene is TRBV7-9, the J gene TRBJ2-7; 8 bases align to TRBD2. The J segment lost 0 bases and the V segment lost 5 bases, leaving 9 bases of the junction unmatched. This CDR3 is 16 amino acids long. Looked up from germline, CDR1 is SEHNR and CDR2 is FQNEAQ (reference sequence). CDR3 DNA: TGTGCCAGCAGCCACCTTGGGGGACTAGTCTCCTACGAGCAGTACTAC. Amino acid sequence: CASSHLGGLVSYEQYY.

This clonotype was seen more than once but under ten times. This rearrangement joins TRBV5-1 to TRBJ2-7; 7 bases match TRBD1. V gave up 0 bases and J gave up 3 bases; unmatched junction bases: 9. The CDR3 loop spans 16 amino acids. Germline CDR1 reads SGHRS; CDR2 reads YFSETQ. The CDR3 loop is CASSLEPRQGLYEQYF. In nucleotides, the CDR3 is TGCGCCAGCAGCTTGGAGCCCCGACAGGGCCTCTACGAGCAGTACTTC.

Points on this clonotype: A read error may account for a junction end that differs from germline. The gene calls are TRBV11-2 and TRBJ2-1; D not certain. Germline V CDR1 and CDR2: SGHAT, FQNNGV. The CDR3 covers 14 residues. The CDR3 DNA follows: TGTGCCTGCAGCTTAGAGGTGGCCGGTAATGAACAGTTCTTC. It codes for CACSLEVAGNEQFF.

Comment on this clonotype: The junction does not match germline at one end; this may be a read error. The chain uses TRBV4-2 and TRBJ2-2; D remains unclear. The CDR3 extends over 14 amino acids. Germline assignment: CDR1 LGHNA and CDR2 YNFKEQ. CDR3: CASGQELQTGELFF. In DNA form, the CDR3 reads TGTGCCAGCGGCCAAGAGCTTCAGACCGGGGAGCTGTTTTTT.

This clonotype occurred a few times. The chain uses TRBV9 and TRBJ2-7; no definite D call. Trimming took 0 bases from V and 0 from J, leaving 7 bases between them. Germline V gene data show CDR1 as SGDLS and CDR2 as YYNGEE. This CDR3 has 14 amino acids. CDR3 DNA sequence: TGTGCCAGCAGCGTAGGTGCCAGCTCCTACGAGCAGTACTTC. Translation gives CASSVGASSYEQYF.